Sequencing of this T cell receptor (beta chain) was carried out in a study of cytomegalovirus exposure and HLA in healthy donors. The CDR3 totals 12 residues. The germline CDR1 and CDR2 sequences are MRHNA and SNTAGT. V shed 5 bases and J 4 bases; nucleotides not matched to a gene: 1. PCR used 60 Vbeta primers and 13 Jbeta primers. The protocol was immunoSEQ multiplex PCR, while the TCRdb copy is restricted to in-frame clones and leaves out a portion. The sample holds 150,000 or so clones, more than 70% seen once. The sample consisted of PBMCs. The TCR was taken from a boy aged 2-9 years in good health and CMV-seronegative. V gene TRBV6-4 combines with J gene TRBJ1-1, with 7 nucleotides matching TRBD1. CDR3 loop: CASSSGGTEAFF. The CDR3 DNA is TGTGCCAGCAGTTCAGGGGGCACTGAAGCTTTCTTT.